The 31 T cell receptor beta chains below all came from one sample that was sequenced in a study of PD-1 blockade in classical Hodgkin lymphoma. Here immunoSEQ multiplex PCR was the method, and the copy in TCRdb shows in-frame clones only, minus some. Of 72,000 or so clones listed, more than 85% were seen once; the top ten hold about 8%. Relapses following autologous stem cell transplantation were seen in all patients, with brentuximab vedotin exposure varying. The material sequenced was peripheral blood mononuclear cells (PBMCs), taken at baseline. These receptor sequences come from a human donor with classical Hodgkin lymphoma.

The chain recombines TRBV19 with TRBJ1-3, with D perhaps matching TRBD1 (6 bases). CDR1 LNHDA and CDR2 SQIVND come from the germline V gene (reference sequence). V gave up 7 bases and J gave up 0 bases, with 19 bases separating them. CDR3 size: 17 residues. CDR3 nucleotide sequence: TGTGCCAGTACCCTGGGGCCCCAGGGGAACTCTGGAAACACCATATATTTT. Translation: CASTLGPQGNSGNTIYF.

The chain has TRBV28 and TRBJ2-1; 7 bases align to TRBD2. The CDR3 extends over 15 amino acids. Looked up from germline, CDR1 is MDHEN and CDR2 is SYDVKM. V lost 3 bases to trimming and J lost 9 bases; unmatched junction nucleotides: 11. Written as DNA, the CDR3 is TGTGCCAGCAGTTTCTTAATAGGCGGGAGTGGTGAGCAGTTCTTC. Translation gives CASSFLIGGSGEQFF.

V and J are TRBV11-3 and TRBJ2-2; D tentatively fits TRBD1 or TRBD2 (5 bases each). The V and J ends lost 5 bases and 6 bases respectively, with 10 bases between them. This CDR3 is 13 amino acids long. Germline V CDR1 and CDR2: SGHNT, YENEEA. The DNA for the CDR3 is TGTGCCAGCAGCCTCCGGGACCCCGGGGAGCTGTTTTTT. Its translation is CASSLRDPGELFF.

The chain uses TRBV28 and TRBJ1-5; no reliable D call. The CDR3 length is 17 residues. Germline values: CDR1 MDHEN, CDR2 SYDVKM. V lost 7 bases, J lost 2 bases, and 21 bases lay in between. CDR3 protein: CASTIIDPRAGNQPQHF. DNA for the CDR3: TGTGCCAGCACCATTATCGACCCCCGGGCTGGCAATCAGCCCCAGCATTTT.

V usage is TRBV5-8 and J usage is TRBJ1-5, with TRBD1 matching 7 bases. The germline V gene encodes CDR1 SGHTS and CDR2 YDEGEE. The ends lost 3 bases at V and 0 bases at J; junction bases unmatched: 3. CDR3 length: 15 residues. The CDR3 bases are TGTGCCAGCAGCTGGACAGGCCTTAGCAATCAGCCCCAGCATTTT. Residues: CASSWTGLSNQPQHF. Using reference TRBV5-8 and TRBJ1-5 for the parts outside the CDR3, the full variable domain is EAGVTQSPTHLIKTRGQQATLRCSPISGHTSVYWYQQALGLGLQFLLWYDEGEERNRGNFPPRFSGRQFPNYSSELNVNALELEDSALYLCASSWTGLSNQPQHFGDGTRLSIL.

Only one count was recorded for this clone. V usage is TRBV9 and J usage is TRBJ2-7, with 12 bases fitting TRBD2. Germline-derived CDR1 and CDR2 are SGDLS and YYNGEE. There are 17 residues in the CDR3. V shed 0 bases, J shed 6 bases, and the junction held 10 bases outside the gene matches. CDR3 nucleotides: TGTGCCAGCAGCGTAGCCCTAGCGGGAGGGCTGACGGGCGAGCAGTACTTC. It encodes CASSVALAGGLTGEQYF.

The chain employs TRBV11-2 and TRBJ2-7; no clear D. The CDR3 totals 12 residues. Germline loops: CDR1 SGHAT, CDR2 FQNNGV. The V end was cut by 5 bases, the J end by 0 bases, with 5 bases between. CDR3 region: CASSQSSYEQYF. DNA of the CDR3: TGTGCCAGCAGCCAAAGCTCCTACGAGCAGTACTTC. The whole variable domain, filled in from reference TRBV11-2 and TRBJ2-7, reads EAGVAQSPRYKIIEKRQSVAFWCNPISGHATLYWYQQILGQGPKLLIQFQNNGVVDDSQLPKDRFSAERLKGVDSTLKIQPAKLEDSAVYLCASSQSSYEQYFGPGTRLTVT.

This sequence joins TRBV29-1 and TRBJ2-1; TRBD2 might be the D (6 bases). CDR3 length: 13 residues. The germline V gene has CDR1 SQVTM and CDR2 ANQGSEA. The germline V and J ends were trimmed by 3 bases and 6 bases, with 12 bases remaining between them. CDR3 amino acids: CSVDPGGSNEQFF. The CDR3 DNA reads as TGCAGCGTTGATCCCGGGGGTTCCAATGAGCAGTTCTTC.

The V gene is TRBV7-8, the J gene TRBJ2-3; the match to TRBD2 covers 9 bases. With V trimmed by 2 bases and J by 4 bases, 7 bases remained unmatched. The V gene's germline CDR1 is SGHVS and CDR2 FQNEAQ. This CDR3 is 16 amino acids long. In nucleotides, the CDR3 is TGTGCCAGCAGCTTACCGACTAGCGGCCTCGCAGATACGCAGTATTTT. Amino acids: CASSLPTSGLADTQYF.

This clone was picked up a small number of times. The chain is built from TRBV10-1 and TRBJ1-6; D is unclear. The germline V and J ends were trimmed by 6 bases and 7 bases, with 4 bases remaining between them. The CDR3 consists of 11 residues. Germline V gene sequence: CDR1 WNHNN, CDR2 SYGVQD (reference sequence). The DNA for the CDR3 is TGCGCCAGCAGCCACAATTCACCCCTCCACTTT. It is translated as CASSHNSPLHF.

The chain couples TRBV7-8 to TRBJ2-6, with a weak D call TRBD1 (6 bases). Germline CDR1 and CDR2: SGHVS and FQNEAQ. Trimming took 6 bases from V and 0 from J, leaving 9 bases between them. This CDR3 contains 15 residues. The CDR3, as DNA: TGTGCCAGCAGGAAGGACAGCTCTGGGGCCAACGTCCTGACTTTC. Its protein product is CASRKDSSGANVLTF. Variable domain in full (rest from reference TRBV7-8 and TRBJ2-6): GAGVSQSPRYKVAKRGQDVALRCDPISGHVSLFWYQQALGQGPEFLTYFQNEAQLDKSGLPSDRFFAERPEGSVSTLKIQRTQQEDSAVYLCASRKDSSGANVLTFGAGSRLTVL.

This chain connects TRBV7-9 to TRBJ2-7, with 7 bases aligning to TRBD1. The junction had 3 bases not matched to a gene; V was cut back by 1 base and J by 6 bases. The CDR3 consists of 13 residues. Germline values: CDR1 SEHNR, CDR2 FQNEAQ (reference sequence). CDR3 sequence: CASSLGAGGEQYF. The CDR3 nucleotides are TGTGCCAGCAGCTTAGGGGCAGGGGGCGAGCAGTACTTC.

The rearrangement links TRBV4-2 to TRBJ1-5; TRBD1 might be the D (5 bases). Trimming left V 2 bases short and J 6 bases short, with 14 bases between. The CDR3 runs to 15 residues. Germline CDR1 reads LGHNA; CDR2 reads YNFKEQ. This CDR3 is CASSQQGDRGQPQHF. The DNA of the CDR3 is TGTGCCAGCAGCCAACAAGGGGATCGGGGTCAGCCCCAGCATTTT.

The V gene is TRBV18, the J gene TRBJ1-4; no definite D call. The CDR3 extends over 13 amino acids. With 3 bases removed from V and 7 bases from J, the gap between germline ends came to 9 bases. Germline lookup yields CDR1 KGHSH and CDR2 LQKENI. CDR3 DNA sequence: TGTGCCAGCTCACCGCGGGAGGGTGAAAAACTGTTTTTT. It yields the protein CASSPREGEKLFF. The full variable domain, its missing parts supplied by reference TRBV18 and TRBJ1-4, is NAGVMQNPRHLVRRRGQEARLRCSPMKGHSHVYWYRQLPEEGLKFMVYLQKENIIDESGMPKERFSAEFPKEGPSILRIQQVVRGDSAAYFCASSPREGEKLFFGSGTQLSVL.

The rearrangement uses TRBV2 and TRBJ2-7; D unresolved. V lost 6 bases to trimming and J lost 2 bases, with 11 bases between them. The CDR3 runs to 13 residues. The V gene's germline CDR1 is SNHLY and CDR2 FYNNEI. The DNA for the CDR3 is TGTGCCAGCAGGCCAGACCCAACCTACGAGCAGTACTTC. It is translated as CASRPDPTYEQYF.

This chain connects TRBV5-6 to TRBJ2-1, with 9 bases aligning to TRBD2. Unmatched junction bases numbered 9, after V lost 0 bases and J lost 8 bases. The CDR3 runs to 16 residues. Germline V CDR1 and CDR2: SGHDT, YYEEEE. This CDR3 is CASSLVSAGGFYEQFF. The CDR3 nucleotides are TGTGCCAGCAGCTTGGTTTCAGCGGGGGGCTTCTATGAGCAGTTCTTC.

The chain joins TRBV5-5 to TRBJ2-7; D assignment may be TRBD1 or TRBD2 (5 bases each). Germline loops: CDR1 SGHKS, CDR2 YYEKEE (reference sequence). V lost 2 bases, J lost 3 bases, and 12 bases lay in between. The CDR3 loop spans 14 amino acids. CDR3 DNA: TGTGCCAGCAGCTTCCGGGACGGAGGCTACGAGCAGTACTTC. Protein: CASSFRDGGYEQYF.

The J gene is TRBJ2-1, the V gene TRBV19; D uncertain. The germline gives CDR1 LNHDA, CDR2 SQIVND (reference sequence). With 3 bases removed from V and 6 bases from J, the gap between germline ends came to 3 bases. The CDR3 has 11 amino acids. CDR3 coding DNA: TGTGCCAGTAGTATTGTCAATGAGCAGTTCTTC. Amino acids: CASSIVNEQFF.

This sequence joins TRBV19 and TRBJ2-1; 7 bases are a match to TRBD1. V was clipped by 4 bases and J by 6 bases; unmatched bases: 12. CDR3 length equals 16 residues. CDR1 LNHDA and CDR2 SQIVND come from the germline V gene (reference sequence). Written as DNA, the CDR3 is TGTGCCAGTAGTAAGACAGGGAGTATCATCATCAATGAGCAGTTCTTC. This sequence encodes CASSKTGSIIINEQFF.

The rearrangement links TRBV7-9 to TRBJ2-7; TRBD2 matches at 9 bases. V was pared by 5 bases and J by 7 bases, with 9 bases of the junction left unmatched. Germline V gene data show CDR1 as SEHNR and CDR2 as FQNEAQ (reference sequence). This CDR3 has 14 amino acids. The CDR3 sequence is CASSPVAGVGEQYF. CDR3 nucleotide sequence: TGTGCCAGCAGCCCGGTAGCGGGGGTGGGGGAGCAGTACTTC.

V is TRBV7-9 and J is TRBJ2-1; maybe TRBD1 (6 bases). CDR3 length: 16 amino acids. Trimming took 1 base from V and 2 from J, leaving 12 bases between them. Germline loops: CDR1 SEHNR, CDR2 FQNEAQ (reference sequence). CDR3 sequence (DNA): TGTGCCAGCAGCTTAGGGATGGACAGCCCCTACAATGAGCAGTTCTTC. It encodes CASSLGMDSPYNEQFF.

The chain couples TRBV4-2 to TRBJ2-6; D gene unclear. The germline V gene has CDR1 LGHNA and CDR2 YNFKEQ. CDR3 length equals 16 residues. Between the trimmed V and J ends, which lost 5 bases and 0 bases, there was a span of 11 bases. Written as DNA, the CDR3 is TGTGCCAGCAGCGAATTATTAGACTCTGGGGCCAACGTCCTGACTTTC. Translation: CASSELLDSGANVLTF.

The CDR3 region has the DNA TGCGCCAGCAGGGGCATGAACACTGAAGCTTTCTTT. It yields the protein CASRGMNTEAFF. V usage is TRBV10-2 and J usage is TRBJ1-1; D is ambiguous. The germline V and J ends were trimmed by 6 bases and 0 bases, with 5 bases remaining between them. Germline-derived CDR1 and CDR2 are WSHSY and SAAADI. The CDR3 contains 12 residues.

This clone was counted once. V is TRBV19 and J is TRBJ2-1; unclear D gene. Deletions cut 4 bases from V and 6 bases from J, with 7 bases between. The CDR3 spans 12 residues. In germline, CDR1 is LNHDA, CDR2 SQIVND (reference sequence). CDR3 sequence (DNA): TGTGCCAGTAGTAAGCCCCCCAATGAGCAGTTCTTC. It encodes CASSKPPNEQFF.

The V and J genes are TRBV7-7 and TRBJ2-2; 7 positions match TRBD1. The length of the CDR3 is 17 residues. Unmatched junction bases numbered 11, after V lost 5 bases and J lost 2 bases. CDR1 SSHAT and CDR2 FNYEAQ come from the germline V gene (reference sequence). CDR3 sequence: CASSESPGTDNTGELFF. In DNA, the CDR3 is TGTGCCAGCAGCGAAAGTCCCGGGACAGATAACACCGGGGAGCTGTTTTTT.

This clone has just a few counts. The rearrangement uses TRBV27 and TRBJ2-7; no firm D call. Trimming took 4 bases from V and 6 from J, leaving 16 bases between them. Germline-derived CDR1 and CDR2 are MNHEY and SMNVEV (reference sequence). CDR3 length: 14 amino acids. The chain's CDR3 is CASSSYWVSGEQYF. CDR3 DNA: TGTGCCAGCAGTTCCTACTGGGTGTCAGGCGAGCAGTACTTC.

The chain recombines TRBV4-3 with TRBJ1-6; D might be TRBD1 (5 bases). There are 15 residues in the CDR3. Trimming left V 2 bases short and J 7 bases short, with 12 bases between. Per germline, CDR1 LGHNA and CDR2 YSLEER. The CDR3 DNA follows: TGCGCCAGCAGCCAAAGCGGGACGGACAATTCACCCCTCCACTTT. It translates to CASSQSGTDNSPLHF.

J is TRBJ2-7 and V is TRBV5-6, with D unclear. V was clipped by 2 bases and J by 2 bases, with 2 bases between them. Germline V gene data show CDR1 as SGHDT and CDR2 as YYEEEE. The CDR3 is made up of 11 amino acids. The CDR3, as DNA: TGTGCCAGCAGCTTCACCTACGAGCAGTACTTC. Its protein is CASSFTYEQYF. Full variable domain (rest looked up from reference TRBV5-6 and TRBJ2-7): DAGVTQSPTHLIKTRGQQVTLRCSPKSGHDTVSWYQQALGQGPQFIFQYYEEEERQRGNFPDRFSGHQFPNYSSELNVNALLLGDSALYLCASSFTYEQYFGPGTRLTVT.

The chain has TRBV15 and TRBJ1-1; D not resolved. Looked up from germline, CDR1 is LNHNV and CDR2 is YYDKDF (reference sequence). The V end lost 2 bases, the J end lost 5 bases, and 9 bases lay between the germline ends. CDR3 size: 13 residues. The DNA for the CDR3 is TGTGCCACCAGCAGAACCTTCGGGACTGAAGCTTTCTTT. Its protein is CATSRTFGTEAFF.

This clone has only a few counts. The V gene is TRBV27, the J gene TRBJ2-2; D gene ambiguous. Germline V CDR1 and CDR2: MNHEY, SMNVEV (reference sequence). V lost 5 bases to trimming and J lost 5 bases, with 9 bases between them. The CDR3 runs to 13 residues. The CDR3 nucleotides are TGTGCCAGCAGTCGCCCCGTAACCGGGGAGCTGTTTTTT. Protein product: CASSRPVTGELFF.

The rearrangement links TRBV27 to TRBJ1-5; perhaps TRBD1 as D (5 bases). V lost 0 bases and J lost 0, with 18 bases in between. The CDR3 sequence is 19 residues long. Per the germline V gene, CDR1 is MNHEY and CDR2 is SMNVEV (reference sequence). The CDR3, as DNA: TGTGCCAGCAGTTTATCGGCTAGGGGAAAAGGCCTTAGCAATCAGCCCCAGCATTTT. This codes for CASSLSARGKGLSNQPQHF.